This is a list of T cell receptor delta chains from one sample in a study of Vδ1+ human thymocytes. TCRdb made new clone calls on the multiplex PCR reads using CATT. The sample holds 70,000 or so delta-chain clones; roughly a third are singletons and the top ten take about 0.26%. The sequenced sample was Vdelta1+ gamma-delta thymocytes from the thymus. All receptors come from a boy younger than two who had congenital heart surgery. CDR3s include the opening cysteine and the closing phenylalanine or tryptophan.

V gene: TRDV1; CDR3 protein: CALGELWGETNYYTDKLIF
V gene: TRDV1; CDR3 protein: CALGECRGTLVGDKLIF
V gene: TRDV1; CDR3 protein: CALGELVAIWGTHTDKLIF
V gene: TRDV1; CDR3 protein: CALVPDLLGDGFDKLIF
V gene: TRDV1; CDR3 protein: CALGPLGGTGGIHEEADKLIF
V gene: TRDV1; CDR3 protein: CALGEALPKSRTGGFLGKLIF
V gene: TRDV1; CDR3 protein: CALGELEAPTWGFHTDKLIF
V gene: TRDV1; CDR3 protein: CALGELDPYFWYWGIRPALTAQLFF
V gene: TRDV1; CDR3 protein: CALGERGLFSHKLIF
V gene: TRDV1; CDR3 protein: CALGWVGDRGGADKLIF
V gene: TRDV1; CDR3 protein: CALGEGFLLSGRRTDKLIF
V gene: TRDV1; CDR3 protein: CALGSYWVASSWGTEGYTDKLIF
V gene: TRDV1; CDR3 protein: CALGELSLPLQNYWGCYTDKLIF
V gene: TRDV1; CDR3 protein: CALGLPRGIQDDKLIF
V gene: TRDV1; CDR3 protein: CALGVADTAGNDKLIF
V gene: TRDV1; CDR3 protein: CALGEHPPYWGIRNPYYTDKLIF
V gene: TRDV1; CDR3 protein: CALGETSPPTYWGMPKLIF
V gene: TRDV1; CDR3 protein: CALGELCSRGRYTDKLIF
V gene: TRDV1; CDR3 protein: CALGEGLPTLYWAPDKLIF
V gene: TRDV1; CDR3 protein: CALGERLITGGPETTDKLIF
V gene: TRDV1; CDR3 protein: CALGELSLGIPDKLIF
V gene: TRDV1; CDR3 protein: CALGAYKGYGIWTDKLIF
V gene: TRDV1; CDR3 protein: CALGPSRGATDKLIF
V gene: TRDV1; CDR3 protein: CALGPPWRLGDSIYTDKLIF
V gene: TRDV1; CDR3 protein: CALGEQAPTNWGITSTAQLFF
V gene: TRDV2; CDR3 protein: CACPRTGDASWDTRQMFF
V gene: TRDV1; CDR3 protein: CALGEHPTGGYDTDKLIF
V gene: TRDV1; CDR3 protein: CALGALFSSTPEYWDRIGTDKLIF
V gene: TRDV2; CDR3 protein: CACDTPGDWRDTDKLIF
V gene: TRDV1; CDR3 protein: CALGSTRRGGLRTYTDKLIF
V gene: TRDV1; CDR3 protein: CALGEPEAFLRAGGPEYTDKLIF
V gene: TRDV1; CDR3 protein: CALGIPSLGKGGLIF
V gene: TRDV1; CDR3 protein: CALGEDVRYPTLHTDKLIF
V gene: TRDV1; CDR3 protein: CALGELHLVGDYYTDKLIF
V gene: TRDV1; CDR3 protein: CALGDQRRPYPTYRGPGTSPPKHTDKLIF
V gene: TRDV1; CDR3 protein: CALGELTLKDTPNVYTDKLIF
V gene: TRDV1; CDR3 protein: CALGPTPLGPTNLVGDRFGLEGTGFFNKLIF
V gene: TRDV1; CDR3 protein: CALGDPTTPTLVQYTDKLIF
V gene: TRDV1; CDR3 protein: CALGGPPFPPSKLIF
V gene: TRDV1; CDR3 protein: CALGEPRSPLLLGKYTDKLIF
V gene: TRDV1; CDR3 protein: CALGERAPLYTDKLIF
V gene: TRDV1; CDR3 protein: CALGVPYGLGDTGADKLIF
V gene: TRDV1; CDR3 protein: CALGGASGYYWGIRYTDKLIF
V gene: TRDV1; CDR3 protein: CALGEPCGLPLAIRTGYTDKLIF
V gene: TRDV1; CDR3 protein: CALRTGGYGTEYYTDKLIF
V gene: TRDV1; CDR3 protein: CALGEPYYIPYWGIISAKLIF
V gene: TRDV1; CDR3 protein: CALGETGIRWRRGYTDKLIF
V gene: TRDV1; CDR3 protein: CALGEKPSENPYSDKLIF
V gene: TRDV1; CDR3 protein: CALGELFFYWGIPVNKLIF
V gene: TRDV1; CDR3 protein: CALGENRLNWGDTDKLIF
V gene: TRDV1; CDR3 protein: CALGELGPLPTPLGVPGGPMGTDKLIF
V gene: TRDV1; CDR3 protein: CALGESRLLYWGILDKLIF
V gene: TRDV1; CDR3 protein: CALGSREGRPSYVTGAGFYKLIF
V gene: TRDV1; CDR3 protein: CALGTTKLLDWGIQSPTDKLIF